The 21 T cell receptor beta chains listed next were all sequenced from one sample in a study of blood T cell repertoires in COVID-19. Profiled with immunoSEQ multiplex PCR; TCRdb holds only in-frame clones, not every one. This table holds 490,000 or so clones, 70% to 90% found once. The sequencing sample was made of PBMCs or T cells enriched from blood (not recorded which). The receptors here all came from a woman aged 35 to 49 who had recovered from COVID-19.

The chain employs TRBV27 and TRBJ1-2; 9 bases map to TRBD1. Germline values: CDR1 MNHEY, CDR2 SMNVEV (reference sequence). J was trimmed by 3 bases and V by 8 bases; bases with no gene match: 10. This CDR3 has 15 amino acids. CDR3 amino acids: CASRTTGTGHYGYTF. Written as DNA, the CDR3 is TGTGCCAGCCGTACTACCGGGACAGGGCACTATGGCTACACCTTC.

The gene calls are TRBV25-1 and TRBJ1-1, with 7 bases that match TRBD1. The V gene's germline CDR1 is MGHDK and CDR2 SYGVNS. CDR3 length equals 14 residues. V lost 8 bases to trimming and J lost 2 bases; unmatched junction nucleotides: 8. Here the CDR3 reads CASRPTGSNTEAFF. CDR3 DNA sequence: TGTGCCAGCCGACCGACAGGGTCCAACACTGAAGCTTTCTTT.

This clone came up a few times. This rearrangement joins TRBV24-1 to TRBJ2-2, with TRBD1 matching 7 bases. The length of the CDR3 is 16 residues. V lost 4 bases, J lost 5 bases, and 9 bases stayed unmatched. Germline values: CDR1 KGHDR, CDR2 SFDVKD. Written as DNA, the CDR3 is TGTGCCACCAGTGACCCAACAGGGGATTTAACCGGGGAGCTGTTTTTT. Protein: CATSDPTGDLTGELFF.

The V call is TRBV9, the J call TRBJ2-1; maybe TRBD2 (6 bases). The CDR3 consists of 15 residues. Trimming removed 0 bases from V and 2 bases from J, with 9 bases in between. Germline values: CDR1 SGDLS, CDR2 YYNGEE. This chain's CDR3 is CASSVGGGTYNEQFF. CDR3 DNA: TGTGCCAGCAGCGTAGGAGGAGGGACCTACAATGAGCAGTTCTTC.

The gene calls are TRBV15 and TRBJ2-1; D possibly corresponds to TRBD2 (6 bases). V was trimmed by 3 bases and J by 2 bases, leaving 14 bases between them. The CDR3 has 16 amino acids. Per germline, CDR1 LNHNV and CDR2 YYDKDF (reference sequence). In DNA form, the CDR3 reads TGTGCCACCAGCAGTCCCCGGGACTTCACCTACAATGAGCAGTTCTTC. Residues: CATSSPRDFTYNEQFF. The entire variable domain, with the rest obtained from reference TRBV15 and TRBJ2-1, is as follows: DAMVIQNPRYQVTQFGKPVTLSCSQTLNHNVMYWYQQKSSQAPKLLFHYYDKDFNNEADTPDNFQSRRPNTSFCFLDIRSPGLGDTAMYLCATSSPRDFTYNEQFFGPGTRLTVL.

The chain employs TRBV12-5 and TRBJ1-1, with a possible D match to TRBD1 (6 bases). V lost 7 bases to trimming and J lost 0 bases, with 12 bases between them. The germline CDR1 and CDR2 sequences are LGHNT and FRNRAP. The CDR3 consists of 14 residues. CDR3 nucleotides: TGTGCTAGTGCTCGGGACATGGTGAACACTGAAGCTTTCTTT. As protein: CASARDMVNTEAFF.

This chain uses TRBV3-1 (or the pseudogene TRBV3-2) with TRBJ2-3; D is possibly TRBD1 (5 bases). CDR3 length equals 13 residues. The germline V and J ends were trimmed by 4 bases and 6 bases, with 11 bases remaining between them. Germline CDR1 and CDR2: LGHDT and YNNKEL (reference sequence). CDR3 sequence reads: CASSLGRQDTQYF. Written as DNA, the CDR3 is TGTGCCAGCAGCCTGGGGCGCCAGGATACGCAGTATTTT.

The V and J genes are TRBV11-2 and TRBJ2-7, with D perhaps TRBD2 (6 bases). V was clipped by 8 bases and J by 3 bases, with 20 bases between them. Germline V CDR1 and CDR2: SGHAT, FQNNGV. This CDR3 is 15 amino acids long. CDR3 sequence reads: CASGYGLAGYYEQYF. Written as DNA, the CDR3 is TGTGCCAGCGGCTACGGACTCGCGGGATACTACGAGCAGTACTTC.

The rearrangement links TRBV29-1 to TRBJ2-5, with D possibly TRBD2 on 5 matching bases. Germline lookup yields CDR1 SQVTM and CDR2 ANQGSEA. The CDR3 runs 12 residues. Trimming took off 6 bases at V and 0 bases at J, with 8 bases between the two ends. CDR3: CSVTGYQETQYF. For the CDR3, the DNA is TGCAGCGTGACGGGGTACCAAGAGACCCAGTACTTC.

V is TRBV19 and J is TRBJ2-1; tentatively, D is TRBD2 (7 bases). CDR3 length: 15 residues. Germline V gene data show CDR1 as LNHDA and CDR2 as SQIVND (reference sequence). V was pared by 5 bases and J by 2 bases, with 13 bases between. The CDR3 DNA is TGTGCCAGTAGTCCCGAGGGGGGGGCCTACAATGAGCAGTTCTTC. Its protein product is CASSPEGGAYNEQFF.

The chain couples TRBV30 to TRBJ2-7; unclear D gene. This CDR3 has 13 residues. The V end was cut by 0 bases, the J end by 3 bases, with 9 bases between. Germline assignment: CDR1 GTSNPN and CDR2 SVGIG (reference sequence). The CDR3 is CAWSVSVSYEQYF. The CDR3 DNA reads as TGTGCCTGGAGTGTTTCCGTGAGCTACGAGCAGTACTTC.

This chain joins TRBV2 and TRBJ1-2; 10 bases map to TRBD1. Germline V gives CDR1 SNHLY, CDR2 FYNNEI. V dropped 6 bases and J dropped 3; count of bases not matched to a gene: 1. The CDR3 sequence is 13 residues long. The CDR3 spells CASRGQGDYGYTF. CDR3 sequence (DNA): TGTGCCAGCAGAGGACAGGGGGACTATGGCTACACCTTC.

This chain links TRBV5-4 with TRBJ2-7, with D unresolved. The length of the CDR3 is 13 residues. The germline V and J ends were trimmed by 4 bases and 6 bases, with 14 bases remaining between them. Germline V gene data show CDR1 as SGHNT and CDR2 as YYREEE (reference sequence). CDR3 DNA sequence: TGTGCCAGCAGCCTTTCTCAAGTAGCCGAGCAGTACTTC. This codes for CASSLSQVAEQYF.

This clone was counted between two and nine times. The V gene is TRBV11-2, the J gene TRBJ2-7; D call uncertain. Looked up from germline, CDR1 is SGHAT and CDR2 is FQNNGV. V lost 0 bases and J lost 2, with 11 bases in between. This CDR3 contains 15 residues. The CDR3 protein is CASSLERFQAYEQYF. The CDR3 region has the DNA TGTGCCAGCAGCTTAGAAAGGTTCCAGGCCTACGAGCAGTACTTC.

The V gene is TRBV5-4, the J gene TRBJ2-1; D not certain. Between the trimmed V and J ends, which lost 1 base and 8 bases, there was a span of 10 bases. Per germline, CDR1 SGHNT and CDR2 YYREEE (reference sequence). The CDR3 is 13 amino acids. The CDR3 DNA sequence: TGTGCCAGCAGCTTGTATGTAGTTGATGAGCAGTTCTTC. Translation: CASSLYVVDEQFF.

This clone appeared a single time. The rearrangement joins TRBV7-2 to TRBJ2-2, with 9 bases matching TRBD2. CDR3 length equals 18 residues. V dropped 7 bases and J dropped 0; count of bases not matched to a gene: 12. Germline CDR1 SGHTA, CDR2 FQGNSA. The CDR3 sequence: CASTGVLAGITNTGELFF. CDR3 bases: TGTGCCAGCACCGGAGTCCTAGCGGGGATAACGAACACCGGGGAGCTGTTTTTT.

CDR3 residues: CASSFGEAGSYNEQFF. The CDR3 region has the DNA TGTGCCAGCAGTTTCGGCGAAGCGGGATCCTACAATGAGCAGTTCTTC. This chain links TRBV27 with TRBJ2-1, with TRBD2 identical over 7 bases. V lost 3 bases and J lost 1; bases outside the gene matches: 6. The germline V gene encodes CDR1 MNHEY and CDR2 SMNVEV (reference sequence). The CDR3 totals 16 residues.

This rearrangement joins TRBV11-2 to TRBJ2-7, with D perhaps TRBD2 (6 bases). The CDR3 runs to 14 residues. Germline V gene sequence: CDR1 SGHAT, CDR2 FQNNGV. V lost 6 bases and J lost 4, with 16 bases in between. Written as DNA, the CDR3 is TGTGCCAGCAGTACACTGGAGGGTAGATACGAGCAGTACTTC. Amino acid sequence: CASSTLEGRYEQYF.

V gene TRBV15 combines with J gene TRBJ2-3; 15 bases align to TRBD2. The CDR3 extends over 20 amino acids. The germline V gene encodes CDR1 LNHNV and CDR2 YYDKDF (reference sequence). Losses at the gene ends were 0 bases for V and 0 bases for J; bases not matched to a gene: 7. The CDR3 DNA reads TGTGCCACCAGCAGAGATCCCCGGACTAGCGGGAGGGCTAGCACAGATACGCAGTATTTT. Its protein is CATSRDPRTSGRASTDTQYF. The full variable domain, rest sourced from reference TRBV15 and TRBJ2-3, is DAMVIQNPRYQVTQFGKPVTLSCSQTLNHNVMYWYQQKSSQAPKLLFHYYDKDFNNEADTPDNFQSRRPNTSFCFLDIRSPGLGDTAMYLCATSRDPRTSGRASTDTQYFGPGTRLTVL.

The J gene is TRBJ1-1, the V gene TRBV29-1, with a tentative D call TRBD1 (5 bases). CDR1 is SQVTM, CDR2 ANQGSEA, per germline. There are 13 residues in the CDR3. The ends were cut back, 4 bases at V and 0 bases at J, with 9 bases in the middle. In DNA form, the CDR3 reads TGCAGCGTTGCTGACAGCGTGAACACTGAAGCTTTCTTT. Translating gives CSVADSVNTEAFF.

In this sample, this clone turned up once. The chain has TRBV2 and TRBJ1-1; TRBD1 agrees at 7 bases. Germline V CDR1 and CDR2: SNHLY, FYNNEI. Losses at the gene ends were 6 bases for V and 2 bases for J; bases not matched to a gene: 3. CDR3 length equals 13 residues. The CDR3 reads CASRRDSNTEAFF. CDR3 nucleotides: TGTGCCAGCAGAAGGGACAGTAACACTGAAGCTTTCTTT.